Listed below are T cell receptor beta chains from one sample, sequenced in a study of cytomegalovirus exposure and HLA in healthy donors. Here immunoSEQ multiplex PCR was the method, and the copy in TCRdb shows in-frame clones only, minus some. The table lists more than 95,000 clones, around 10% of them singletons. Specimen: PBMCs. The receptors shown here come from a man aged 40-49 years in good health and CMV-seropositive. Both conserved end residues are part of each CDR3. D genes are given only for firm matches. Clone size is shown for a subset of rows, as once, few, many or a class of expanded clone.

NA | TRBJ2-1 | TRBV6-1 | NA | CASTPLYNEQFF | TGTGCCAGCACCCCCCTTTACAATGAGCAGTTCTTC
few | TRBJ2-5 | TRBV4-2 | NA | CASSPRGEETQYF | TGTGCCAGCAGCCCTCGGGGAGAAGAGACCCAGTACTTC
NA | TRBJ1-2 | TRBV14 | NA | CASSQDRGFYGYTF | TGTGCCAGCAGCCAAGATAGGGGATTCTATGGCTACACCTTC
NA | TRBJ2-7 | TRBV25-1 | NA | CASSESRHSYEQYF | TGTGCCAGCAGTGAATCGAGACATAGCTACGAGCAGTACTTC
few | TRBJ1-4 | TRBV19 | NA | CASSISGGLNEKLFF | TGTGCCAGTAGTATATCGGGGGGACTTAATGAAAAACTGTTTTTT
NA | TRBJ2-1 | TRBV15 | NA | CATSGQAGYNEQFF | TGTGCCACCAGCGGTCAGGCGGGGTACAATGAGCAGTTCTTC
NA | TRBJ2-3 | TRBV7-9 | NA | CASSLGRSPALTDTQYF | TGTGCCAGCAGCTTAGGGAGGAGCCCGGCACTCACAGATACGCAGTATTTT
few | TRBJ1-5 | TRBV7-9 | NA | CASSYSNQPQHF | TGTGCCAGCTCCTATAGCAATCAGCCCCAGCATTTT
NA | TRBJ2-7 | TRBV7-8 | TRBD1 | CASSLRPQGGYEQYF | TGTGCCAGCAGCTTACGTCCACAGGGGGGTTACGAGCAGTACTTC
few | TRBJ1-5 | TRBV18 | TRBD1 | CASSSRTGGRNQPQHF | TGTGCCAGCTCATCTCGGACAGGGGGTAGAAATCAGCCCCAGCATTTT
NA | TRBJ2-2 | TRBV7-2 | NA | CASSLVVGPLPGELFF | TGTGCCAGCAGCTTAGTTGTCGGTCCCCTACCCGGGGAGCTGTTTTTT
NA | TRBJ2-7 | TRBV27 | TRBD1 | CASSLSRTGGFYEQYF | TGTGCCAGCAGTTTATCGAGGACAGGGGGATTCTACGAGCAGTACTTC
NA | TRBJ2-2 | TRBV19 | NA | CASSIAPRSGELFF | TGTGCCAGTAGTATAGCCCCGAGGTCCGGGGAGCTGTTTTTT
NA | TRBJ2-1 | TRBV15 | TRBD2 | CATSRRVTSGNSYNEQFF | TGTGCCACCAGCAGACGAGTGACTAGCGGGAACTCCTACAATGAGCAGTTCTTC
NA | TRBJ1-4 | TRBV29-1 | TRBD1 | CSTRQGATNEKLFF | TGCAGCACCCGCCAGGGGGCAACTAATGAAAAACTGTTTTTT
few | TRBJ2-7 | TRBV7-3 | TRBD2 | CASSPSGRGYEQYF | TGTGCCAGCAGCCCTAGCGGGAGAGGGTACGAGCAGTACTTC
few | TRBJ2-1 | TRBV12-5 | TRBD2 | CASAPAGLAARNEQFF | TGTGCTAGTGCTCCCGCGGGACTAGCGGCCCGCAATGAGCAGTTCTTC
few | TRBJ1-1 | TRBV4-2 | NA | CASRPTGVTEAFF | TGTGCCAGCAGGCCGACGGGGGTCACTGAAGCTTTCTTT
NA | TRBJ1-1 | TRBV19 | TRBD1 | CASSTRQGAGTEAFF | TGTGCCAGTAGTACCCGACAGGGGGCGGGCACTGAAGCTTTCTTT
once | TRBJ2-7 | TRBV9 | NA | CASSDTGTSYEQYF | TGTGCCAGCAGTGATACAGGGACCTCCTACGAGCAGTACTTC
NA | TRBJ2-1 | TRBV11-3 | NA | CASAGSSYNEQFF | TGTGCCTCGGCTGGGAGCTCCTACAATGAGCAGTTCTTC
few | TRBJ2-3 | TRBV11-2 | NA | CASSLVSGSSTDTQYF | TGTGCCAGCAGCTTAGTTTCGGGATCTAGCACAGATACGCAGTATTTT
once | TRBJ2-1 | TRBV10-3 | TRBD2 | CAIKTGTSGSDEQFF | TGTGCCATCAAAACCGGGACTAGCGGGAGCGATGAGCAGTTCTTC
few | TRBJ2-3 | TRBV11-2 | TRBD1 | CASSLEGQGFGTDTQYF | TGTGCCAGCAGTTTAGAAGGACAGGGATTTGGCACAGATACGCAGTATTTT
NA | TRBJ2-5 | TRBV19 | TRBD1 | CASSGQGFVETQYF | TGTGCCAGTAGTGGACAGGGGTTTGTGGAGACCCAGTACTTC
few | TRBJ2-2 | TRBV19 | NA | CASSIPTGLVNTGELFF | TGTGCCAGTAGTATCCCGACAGGTTTGGTAAACACCGGGGAGCTGTTTTTT
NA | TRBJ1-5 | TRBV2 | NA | CASSQQGNQPQHF | TGTGCCAGCAGCCAACAGGGCAATCAGCCCCAGCATTTT
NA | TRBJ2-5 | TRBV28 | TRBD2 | CASTRGVGQVDQETQYF | TGTGCCAGCACTCGGGGGGTAGGGCAGGTTGACCAAGAGACCCAGTACTTC